The clone carrying this T cell receptor (beta chain) came up a few times. What it binds is not known. TCR alpha and TCR beta cDNA libraries carrying sample barcodes and UMIs were produced by 5'RACE using constant-segment primers. TCRdb redid the calling of the 5' RACE reads with MiXCR, one entry per CDR3 protein. There are about 310,000 distinct CDR3 sequences in the sample; around 15% occur only once, and more than 20% lies in the top ten. Looked up from germline, CDR1 is SGHRS and CDR2 is YFSETQ. V was clipped by 3 bases and J by 0 bases; unmatched bases: 13. CDR3 length: 19 amino acids. This sample is part of a study of T-cell memory formation after mild COVID-19. Notes on the study in general: Clones shrinking between day 15 and 85 showed a balanced CD4/CD8 split, and those that grew later tilted toward CD4+. Pre-infection memory contained some responding clones, which suggested that cross-reactive memory had joined.

The sequence was obtained from a man younger than 35 who had mild COVID-19 (a few samples of this study predate the infection). Cell type and time point are not known. The material sequenced was PBMCs or a T cell subset sorted from them (not recorded which). The rearrangement joins TRBV5-1 to TRBJ2-7; 12 bases are a match to TRBD1. The DNA for the CDR3 is TGCGCCAGCAGCTGGGGGACAGGGGGCCCCAAAATTAGCTCCTACGAGCAGTACTTC. This encodes CASSWGTGGPKISSYEQYF.